This T cell receptor (beta chain) was retrieved from a study of blood T cells in healthy people across ages. Study-level points and caveats: The study regarded diversity estimates from one million T cells as underestimates. Donors of long life had a larger count of naive CD4+ cells and greater diversity than aged donors.

With respect to this clonotype: What it binds is unknown.

The CDR3 consists of 15 residues. V was shortened by 3 bases and J by 8 bases, with 16 bases between the two germline ends. Germline V lookup: CDR1 SEHNR, CDR2 FQNEAQ (reference sequence). PCR was performed a second time for 7 to 11 cycles using a sample-barcoded 5' primer and a J-beta primer mix. TCRdb analysed the 5' RACE reads with MiXCR anew, one entry per CDR3 protein. Among about 1.1 million distinct CDR3 sequences listed, roughly two fifths were seen once. Sequenced sample: blood. The clonotype originates from a man between 18 and 29 years old in good health. The chain employs TRBV7-9 and TRBJ1-4; D might be TRBD1 (6 bases). Here the CDR3 DNA reads TGTGCCAGCAGCTTGGGAACAGGGTTGGACGAAAAACTGTTTTTT. Its protein is CASSLGTGLDEKLFF. Complete variable domain (other parts from reference TRBV7-9 and TRBJ1-4): DTGVSQNPRHKITKRGQNVTFRCDPISEHNRLYWYRQTLGQGPEFLTYFQNEAQLEKSRLLSDRFSAERPKGSFSTLEIQRTEQGDSAMYLCASSLGTGLDEKLFFGSGTQLSVL.